The T cell receptor (beta chain) under discussion was sequenced for a study of T-cell memory formation after mild COVID-19. TCRdb recomputed calls from the 5' RACE reads with MiXCR, one row per CDR3 protein. The data show about 470,000 distinct CDR3 sequences, with around a quarter seen just once and approximately 12% held by the top ten. As concerns this clonotype: A single base separates this from a much larger clone, so it may be a read error.

In germline, CDR1 is SGHTA, CDR2 FQGTGA. The CDR3 runs 16 residues. After removal of 4 bases from V and 5 bases from J, the junction contained 11 bases not matched to a gene. The specimen was PBMCs or a T cell subset sorted from them (not recorded which). The chain employs TRBV7-3 and TRBJ2-5; 9 bases agree with TRBD1. This receptor was obtained from an adult woman who had mild COVID-19 (a few samples of this study predate the infection). Cell type and time point are not known. In DNA form, the CDR3 reads TGTGCCAGCAGCTCGGGACAGGGAGGGTTTGTGGAGACCCAGTACTTC. Amino acid sequence: CASSSGQGGFVETQYF.